This TCR beta chain is drawn from a study of T cells in tuberculosis. The study's findings and limits: GMM-specific TCRs were nearer to active tuberculosis alpha repertoires, suggesting expansion.

Turning to this clone: Antigen: not known.

This table comes from immunoSEQ multiplex PCR, and its TCRdb copy is limited to in-frame clones, with some not included. Counted here are about 20,000 clones, more than 80% occurring once; the ten biggest clones make up about 15%. The CDR3 has 15 amino acids. J was trimmed by 5 bases and V by 4 bases; bases with no gene match: 8. Looked up from germline, CDR1 is SGHAT and CDR2 is FQNNGV. Unsorted cryopreserved PBMC were sequenced, averaging roughly 94,000 T cells per clinical donor. The genes are TRBV11-2 and TRBJ2-1, with 7 nucleotides matching TRBD1. The sample was PBMCs. This TCR derives from a donor aged 10 to 29 with latent tuberculosis or without tuberculosis infection. CDR3 sequence: CASSSQTGTDNEQFF. CDR3 nucleotides: TGTGCCAGCAGCTCGCAAACCGGGACAGACAATGAGCAGTTCTTC.